A selection of T cell receptor beta chains follows, all from one sample in a study of CD8 T cells in ankylosing spondylitis. One entry per CDR3 protein results from TCRdb running MiXCR on the 5' RACE reads. The sample carries about 440,000 distinct CDR3 sequences, approximately 17% recorded once. The sample consisted of blood, either unsorted or a sorted T cell fraction (not recorded which). The source of these receptors is a male donor with ankylosing spondylitis. CDR3s include the opening cysteine and the closing phenylalanine or tryptophan. Fields, in order: J gene, clone size, V gene, D gene, CDR3 protein, CDR3 DNA. The D gene is left open where the match is weak. Where a row states a size, it is once, few, many or the class of an expanded clone; other rows omit it.

>TRBJ1-3|NA|TRBV2|NA
CASRSDSRSGNTIYF
TGTGCCAGCAGATCGGACAGCCGCTCTGGAAACACCATATATTTT
>TRBJ1-2|few|TRBV10-3|NA
CAISEGGGYGYTF
TGTGCCATCAGTGAAGGGGGTGGCTATGGCTACACCTTC
>TRBJ2-1|NA|TRBV7-9|TRBD2
CASSVAGGGNVEFF
TGTGCCAGCAGCGTAGCGGGAGGCGGCAATGTGGAGTTCTTC
>TRBJ2-7|few|TRBV7-2|NA
CASSSRTAGLYEQYF
TGTGCCAGCAGCTCCAGAACAGCTGGCCTCTACGAGCAGTACTTC
>TRBJ1-4|few|TRBV12-3/TRBV12-4|NA
CASSPSYGNPGGATNEKLFF
TGTGCCAGCAGTCCAAGCTATGGGAACCCCGGAGGTGCAACTAATGAAAAACTGTTTTTT
>TRBJ1-3|few|TRBV3-1|TRBD1
CASSQDFRTGGSRKSSGNTIYF
TGTGCCAGCAGCCAAGATTTTCGGACAGGGGGCTCCAGAAAGAGCTCTGGAAACACCATATATTTT
>TRBJ2-4|NA|TRBV6-2/TRBV6-3|NA
CASSYAKNIQYF
TGTGCCAGCAGTTACGCCAAAAACATTCAGTACTTC
>TRBJ2-7|NA|TRBV5-1|TRBD2
CASSLGLAIYSYEQYF
TGCGCCAGCAGCTTGGGACTAGCGATATACTCCTACGAGCAGTACTTC
>TRBJ2-3|NA|TRBV18|NA
CASSPQQSTDTQYF
TGTGCCAGCTCACCCCAACAAAGCACAGATACGCAGTATTTT
>TRBJ1-5|NA|TRBV6-1|TRBD1
CASRRDRGNSNQPQHF
TGTGCCAGCAGAAGGGACAGGGGGAATAGCAATCAGCCCCAGCATTTT
>TRBJ1-5|few|TRBV20-1|TRBD1
CSARGPTGGGGNQPQHF
TGCAGTGCTAGAGGGCCAACAGGGGGTGGGGGCAATCAGCCCCAGCATTTT
>TRBJ2-5|NA|TRBV6-1|TRBD2
CASKTSGTEQTQYF
TGTGCCAGCAAGACTAGCGGGACGGAACAGACCCAGTACTTC
>TRBJ1-5|few|TRBV10-3|NA
CAISESTGLNQPQHF
TGTGCCATCAGTGAGTCCACAGGGCTCAATCAGCCCCAGCATTTT
>TRBJ2-5|NA|TRBV6-1|TRBD2
CASSGQAGIGVETQYF
TGTGCCAGCAGTGGACAAGCGGGGATCGGGGTAGAGACCCAGTACTTC
>TRBJ2-4|few|TRBV11-3|NA
CASSAGSAKNIQYF
TGTGCCAGCAGCGCAGGGAGTGCCAAAAACATTCAGTACTTC
>TRBJ1-2|few|TRBV20-1|NA
CSAPPRAPWDGYTF
TGCAGTGCTCCCCCCAGGGCCCCGTGGGATGGCTACACCTTC
>TRBJ1-5|NA|TRBV6-2/TRBV6-3|NA
CASSYSASKGFQPQHF
TGTGCCAGCAGTTACTCCGCCTCCAAAGGGTTCCAGCCCCAGCATTTT
>TRBJ2-3|many|TRBV24-1|NA
CATSESTDTQYF
TGTGCCACCAGTGAAAGCACAGATACGCAGTATTTT
>TRBJ2-1|NA|TRBV11-2|NA
CASSLSHQLGLEQFF
TGTGCCAGCAGCTTATCTCACCAACTAGGTCTTGAGCAGTTCTTC
>TRBJ1-6|few|TRBV20-1|NA
CSATSGKPFSPLHF
TGCAGTGCCACCTCAGGGAAACCTTTTTCACCCCTCCACTTT
>TRBJ1-1|NA|TRBV6-5|TRBD1
CASSYGDRMNTEAFF
TGTGCCAGCAGTTACGGGGACAGGATGAACACTGAAGCTTTCTTT
>TRBJ1-5|NA|TRBV28|TRBD1
CASSVPGQLNQPQHF
TGTGCCAGCAGTGTACCGGGACAGCTAAATCAGCCCCAGCATTTT
>TRBJ2-3|NA|TRBV20-1|TRBD2
CRALAGVTDTQYF
TGCAGAGCTCTAGCGGGGGTCACAGATACGCAGTATTTT
>TRBJ2-3|NA|TRBV27|NA
CASSPYPGSTDTQYF
TGTGCCAGCAGTCCCTACCCCGGAAGCACAGATACGCAGTATTTT
>TRBJ2-2|many|TRBV29-1|NA
CSARNSDTGELFF
TGCAGCGCGAGGAACAGCGACACCGGGGAGCTGTTTTTT
>TRBJ2-7|NA|TRBV20-1|NA
CSALDTNDEQYF
TGCAGTGCTTTGGACACTAACGACGAGCAGTACTTC